This TCR beta chain was retrieved from a study of cytomegalovirus exposure and HLA in healthy donors. Findings and limits, study-wide: The study labeled more than 150 TCR beta chains cytomegalovirus-associated. In vitro data verified a few CMV-associated chains as specific for CMV antigens. It was reportedly the case that the classifier diagnosed cytomegalovirus status with high specificity and sensitivity. A subsequent analysis found that TCR clusters from the first cohort also tended to co-occur in the approximately 130 validation repertoires, with 90% to 95% of cluster scores above 0.

Sequenced by immunoSEQ multiplex PCR; TCRdb stores in-frame clones only, minus some. The sample contains approximately 120,000 clones, around 94% of which appear only once. Germline V gives CDR1 MDHEN, CDR2 SYDVKM. CDR3 size: 15 residues. V lost 8 bases, J lost 1 base, and 10 bases stayed unmatched. With respect to this clone: The antigen is not known.

Sequenced sample: PBMCs. This sequence joins TRBV28 and TRBJ2-7, with 8 bases identical to TRBD1. The TCR originated in a woman aged 18-29 years in good health and CMV-seronegative. Written as DNA, the CDR3 is TGTGCCAGCGCCTTCGCCGGGACAGGATCCTACGAGCAGTACTTC. Encoded protein: CASAFAGTGSYEQYF.